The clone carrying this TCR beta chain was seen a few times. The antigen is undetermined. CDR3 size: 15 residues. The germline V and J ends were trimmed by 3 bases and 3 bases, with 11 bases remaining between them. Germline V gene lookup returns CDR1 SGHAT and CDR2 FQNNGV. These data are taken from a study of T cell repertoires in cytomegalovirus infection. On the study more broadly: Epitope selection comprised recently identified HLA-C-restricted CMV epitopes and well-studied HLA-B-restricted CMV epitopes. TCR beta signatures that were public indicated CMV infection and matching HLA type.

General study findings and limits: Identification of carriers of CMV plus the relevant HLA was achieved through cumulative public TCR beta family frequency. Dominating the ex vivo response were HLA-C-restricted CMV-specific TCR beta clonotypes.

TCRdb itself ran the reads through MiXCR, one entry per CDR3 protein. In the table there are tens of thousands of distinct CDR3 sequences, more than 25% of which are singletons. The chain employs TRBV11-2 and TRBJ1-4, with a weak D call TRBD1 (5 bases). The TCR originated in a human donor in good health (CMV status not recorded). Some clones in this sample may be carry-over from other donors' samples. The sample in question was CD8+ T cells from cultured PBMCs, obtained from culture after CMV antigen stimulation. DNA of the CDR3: TGTGCCAGCAGCTTCGACAGTCATCCTAATGAAAAACTGTTTTTT. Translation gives CASSFDSHPNEKLFF.